The 21 T cell receptor beta chains below all came from one sample that was sequenced in a study of OX40 agonist ivuxolimab in advanced cancers. Data came from immunoSEQ multiplex PCR; TCRdb stores just in-frame clones and leaves some out. This sample has approximately 76,000 clones, with about nine tenths found just once. The input for sequencing was CD4+ or CD8+ T cells sorted from blood, taken in a trial of the OX40 agonist ivuxolimab. The receptor set was obtained from an adult with an advanced solid tumor such as melanoma, head and neck, liver or kidney cancer.

This chain uses TRBV11-2 with TRBJ1-2; TRBD1 matches 9 bases. Per germline, CDR1 SGHAT and CDR2 FQNNGV. The CDR3 loop spans 15 amino acids. J gave up 4 bases and V 0 bases, and 3 bases lay outside the gene matches. CDR3 coding DNA: TGTGCCAGCAGCTTAGAAGTGACAGGGGGCTATGGCTACACCTTC. Amino acid sequence: CASSLEVTGGYGYTF.

Here the CDR3 reads CASSLAGSGPRRIYEQYF. The CDR3 DNA follows: TGTGCCAGCAGCTTGGCGGGTTCGGGCCCACGAAGGATCTACGAGCAGTACTTC. V and J are TRBV5-6 and TRBJ2-7; the D is unclear. This CDR3 is 18 amino acids long. Germline-derived CDR1 and CDR2 are SGHDT and YYEEEE. Trimming pared 0 bases from V and 3 bases from J, leaving 22 bases between.

J is TRBJ1-2 and V is TRBV6-5; 8 bases match TRBD1. From germline, CDR1 is MNHEY and CDR2 SVGAGI. After removal of 8 bases from V and 8 bases from J, the junction contained 10 bases not matched to a gene. The CDR3 totals 13 residues. The CDR3: CASGPGQGWGYTF. The CDR3 coding sequence is TGTGCCAGCGGTCCAGGACAGGGTTGGGGCTACACCTTC.

V gene TRBV7-9 combines with J gene TRBJ2-1; TRBD2 is a possible D gene (5 bases). The CDR3 consists of 14 residues. Germline loops: CDR1 SEHNR, CDR2 FQNEAQ (reference sequence). The V end was cut by 1 base, the J end by 6 bases, with 10 bases between. This CDR3 is CASSLGGGGNEQFF. In nucleotides, the CDR3 is TGTGCCAGCAGCTTAGGGGGTGGAGGCAATGAGCAGTTCTTC.

The V call is TRBV11-2, the J call TRBJ1-4; D perhaps matches TRBD1 (6 bases). The CDR3 runs 16 residues. Trimming removed 5 bases at V and 11 bases at J, with 24 bases between. From germline, CDR1 is SGHAT and CDR2 FQNNGV. CDR3 DNA sequence: TGTGCCAGCAGCACACCCCGGGGGCTTAGGGGCGGGAAACTGTTTTTT. This codes for CASSTPRGLRGGKLFF.

The chain joins TRBV2 to TRBJ1-2, with D perhaps matching TRBD1 (6 bases). The ends were cut back, 5 bases at V and 3 bases at J, with 16 bases in the middle. The CDR3 runs to 15 residues. CDR1 is SNHLY and CDR2 is FYNNEI in the germline V gene. CDR3: CASSPARTDHYGYTF. CDR3 bases: TGTGCCAGCAGTCCGGCCCGGACAGACCACTATGGCTACACCTTC.

This clone was observed a handful of times. The chain joins TRBV5-1 to TRBJ2-3; perhaps TRBD1 as D (6 bases). Germline values: CDR1 SGHRS, CDR2 YFSETQ. There are 14 residues in the CDR3. V shed 5 bases and J shed 6 bases, with 16 bases lying between them. CDR3 DNA sequence: TGCGCCAGCAGTCAACAGGGCCCCGTGGATACGCAGTATTTT. Its translation is CASSQQGPVDTQYF.

The chain couples TRBV29-1 to TRBJ1-4; D remains unclear. V was shortened by 7 bases and J by 7 bases, with 16 bases between the two germline ends. Germline V gives CDR1 SQVTM, CDR2 ANQGSEA. The CDR3 is made up of 13 amino acids. The DNA for the CDR3 is TGCAGCGCCCAGACACATCCCCGTGAAAAACTGTTTTTT. This sequence encodes CSAQTHPREKLFF.

A single count supports this clone. This chain's CDR3 is CASSFMTGRETQYF. CDR3 DNA: TGTGCCAGCAGTTTCATGACTGGTAGGGAGACCCAGTACTTC. This rearrangement joins TRBV6-5 to TRBJ2-5; the D is unclear. Germline CDR1 MNHEY, CDR2 SVGAGI. V lost 4 bases to trimming and J lost 5 bases, with 14 bases between them. The CDR3 spans 14 residues.

Notes on this clone: Different DNA sequences within this sample yield the same CDR3. J is TRBJ2-5 and V is TRBV2; perhaps TRBD2 as D (6 bases). CDR1 SNHLY and CDR2 FYNNEI come from the germline V gene. The CDR3 has 14 residues. V lost 2 bases, J lost 5 bases, and 12 bases lay in between. The CDR3 DNA sequence: TGTGCCAGCAGTGAAAGGGAAGGAGGGGAGACCCAGTACTTC. It translates to CASSEREGGETQYF. Filled out from reference TRBV2 and TRBJ2-5, the complete variable domain reads EPEVTQTPSHQVTQMGQEVILRCVPISNHLYFYWYRQILGQKVEFLVSFYNNEISEKSEIFDDQFSVERPDGSNFTLKIRSTKLEDSAMYFCASSEREGGETQYFGPGTRLLVL.

The chain links TRBV28 to TRBJ1-5; TRBD1 is a possible D gene (6 bases). Germline assignment: CDR1 MDHEN and CDR2 SYDVKM. The germline V and J ends were trimmed by 5 bases and 6 bases, with 11 bases remaining between them. The CDR3 contains 13 residues. CDR3 sequence reads: CASSVQGFQPQHF. CDR3 nucleotides: TGTGCCAGCAGTGTCCAGGGGTTTCAGCCCCAGCATTTT.

The chain is built from TRBV5-1 and TRBJ2-2, with TRBD2 as a possible D gene (5 bases). The germline V gene has CDR1 SGHRS and CDR2 YFSETQ. This CDR3 contains 14 residues. Trimming stripped 4 bases from V and 3 bases from J, with 10 bases between. CDR3 loop: CASSRDFDTGELFF. The CDR3 DNA follows: TGCGCCAGCAGCCGGGATTTCGACACCGGGGAGCTGTTTTTT.

CDR3: CATSREGSFTYEQYF. CDR3 nucleotide sequence: TGTGCCACCAGCAGAGAGGGGAGTTTTACCTACGAGCAGTACTTC. This chain connects TRBV15 to TRBJ2-7; D possibly corresponds to TRBD2 (5 bases). This CDR3 comprises 15 residues. CDR1 and CDR2 (germline): LNHNV, YYDKDF (reference sequence). The V end lost 0 bases, the J end lost 2 bases, and 11 bases lay between the germline ends.

The chain links TRBV5-5 to TRBJ2-3; TRBD1 is a possible D gene (6 bases). Germline CDR1 reads SGHKS; CDR2 reads YYEKEE (reference sequence). V was clipped by 4 bases and J by 6 bases, with 9 bases between them. The CDR3 runs 12 residues. The CDR3 DNA follows: TGTGCCAGCAGCCAGACAGGTGATACGCAGTATTTT. Its translation is CASSQTGDTQYF.

The V call is TRBV7-9, the J call TRBJ1-4, with D unresolved. The germline V and J ends were trimmed by 1 base and 4 bases, with 10 bases remaining between them. The CDR3 sequence is 15 residues long. In germline, CDR1 is SEHNR, CDR2 FQNEAQ (reference sequence). The CDR3 sequence: CASSLGGGGNEKLFF. DNA of the CDR3: TGTGCCAGCAGCTTAGGAGGCGGAGGTAATGAAAAACTGTTTTTT.

The rearrangement uses TRBV19 and TRBJ1-5; 8 bases are shared with TRBD1. V shed 5 bases and J 6 bases; nucleotides not matched to a gene: 6. Per germline, CDR1 LNHDA and CDR2 SQIVND (reference sequence). There are 14 residues in the CDR3. For the CDR3, the DNA is TGTGCCAGTAGTGACGGACAGGGCCCTCAGCCCCAGCATTTT. It translates to CASSDGQGPQPQHF.

The V and J genes are TRBV28 and TRBJ1-2; D may be TRBD1 (6 bases). The germline V gene encodes CDR1 MDHEN and CDR2 SYDVKM. V shed 6 bases and J shed 7 bases, with 12 bases lying between them. The CDR3 extends over 12 amino acids. The CDR3 loop reads CASRYREGGYTF. The CDR3 DNA follows: TGTGCCAGCAGGTACAGGGAGGGTGGCTACACCTTC.

V is TRBV18 and J is TRBJ2-6; D not resolved. V dropped 0 bases and J dropped 0 bases, with 9 bases sitting between them. This CDR3 has 17 amino acids. CDR1 and CDR2 (germline): KGHSH, LQKENI. The CDR3 reads CASSPPKGNSGANVLTF. The DNA of the CDR3 is TGTGCCAGCTCACCACCTAAGGGAAACTCTGGGGCCAACGTCCTGACTTTC.

The chain joins TRBV10-3 to TRBJ2-7, with D hard to call. The CDR3 is 13 amino acids. Germline V CDR1 and CDR2: ENHRY, SYGVKD. V was shortened by 4 bases and J by 3 bases, with 10 bases between the two germline ends. This chain's CDR3 is CAISGQKDYEQYF. CDR3 sequence (DNA): TGTGCCATCAGTGGGCAGAAAGACTACGAGCAGTACTTC.

The count of this clone is one. V is TRBV7-2 and J is TRBJ2-5; no definite D call. Trimming took off 6 bases at V and 5 bases at J, with 7 bases between the two ends. From germline, CDR1 is SGHTA and CDR2 FQGNSA. The CDR3 has 11 amino acids. The CDR3 sequence is CASRILETQYF. DNA of the CDR3: TGTGCCAGCAGGATCCTGGAGACCCAGTACTTC.

V gene TRBV11-1 combines with J gene TRBJ1-6, with D unresolved. CDR1 is SGHAT and CDR2 is FQDESV in the germline V gene (reference sequence). V lost 3 bases, J lost 7 bases, and 10 bases lay in between. The CDR3 has 14 residues. This CDR3 reads CASSFSTANSPLHF. The CDR3 DNA reads as TGTGCCAGCAGCTTCTCCACAGCAAATTCACCCCTCCACTTT. Looking up the rest from reference TRBV11-1 and TRBJ1-6 gives the full variable domain: EAEVAQSPRYKITEKSQAVAFWCDPISGHATLYWYRQILGQGPELLVQFQDESVVDDSQLPKDRFSAERLKGVDSTLKIQPAELGDSAMYLCASSFSTANSPLHFGNGTRLTVT.